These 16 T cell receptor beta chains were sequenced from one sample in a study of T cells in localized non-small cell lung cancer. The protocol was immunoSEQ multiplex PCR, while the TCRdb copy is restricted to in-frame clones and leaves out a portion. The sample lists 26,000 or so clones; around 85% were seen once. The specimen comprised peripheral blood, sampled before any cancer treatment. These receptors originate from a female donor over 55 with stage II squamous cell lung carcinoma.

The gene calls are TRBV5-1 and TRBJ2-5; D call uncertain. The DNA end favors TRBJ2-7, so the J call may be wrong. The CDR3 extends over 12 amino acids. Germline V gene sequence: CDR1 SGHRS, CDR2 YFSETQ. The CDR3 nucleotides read TGCGCCAGCAGCTTGTTCGCCTACGAGCAGTACTTC. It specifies CASSLFAYEQYF.

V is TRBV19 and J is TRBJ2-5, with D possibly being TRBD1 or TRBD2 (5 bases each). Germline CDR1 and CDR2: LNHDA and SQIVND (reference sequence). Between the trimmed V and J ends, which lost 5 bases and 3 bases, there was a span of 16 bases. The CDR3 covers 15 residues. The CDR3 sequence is CASSSGDLWEETQYF. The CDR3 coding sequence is TGTGCCAGTAGTTCTGGGGACCTCTGGGAAGAGACCCAGTACTTC. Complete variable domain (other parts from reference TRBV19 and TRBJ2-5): DGGITQSPKYLFRKEGQNVTLSCEQNLNHDAMYWYRQDPGQGLRLIYYSQIVNDFQKGDIAEGYSVSREKKESFPLTVTSAQKNPTAFYLCASSSGDLWEETQYFGPGTRLLVL.

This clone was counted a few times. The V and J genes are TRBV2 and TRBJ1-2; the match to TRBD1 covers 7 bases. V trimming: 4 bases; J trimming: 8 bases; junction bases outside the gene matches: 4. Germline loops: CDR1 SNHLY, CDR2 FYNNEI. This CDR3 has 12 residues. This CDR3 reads CASSGDRGGYTF. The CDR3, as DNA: TGTGCCAGCAGTGGGGACAGAGGAGGCTACACCTTC.

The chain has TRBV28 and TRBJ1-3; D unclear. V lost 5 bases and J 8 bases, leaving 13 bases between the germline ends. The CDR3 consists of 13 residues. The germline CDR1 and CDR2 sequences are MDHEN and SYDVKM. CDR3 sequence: CASSPQTVDTIYF. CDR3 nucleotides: TGTGCCAGCAGTCCCCAAACTGTTGACACCATATATTTT.

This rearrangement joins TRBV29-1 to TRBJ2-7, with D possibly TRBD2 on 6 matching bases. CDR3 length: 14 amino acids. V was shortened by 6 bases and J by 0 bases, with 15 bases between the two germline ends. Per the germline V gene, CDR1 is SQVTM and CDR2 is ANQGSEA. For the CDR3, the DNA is TGCAGCGTCCCCCAGGAGGGACCCTCCTACGAGCAGTACTTC. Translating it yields CSVPQEGPSYEQYF.

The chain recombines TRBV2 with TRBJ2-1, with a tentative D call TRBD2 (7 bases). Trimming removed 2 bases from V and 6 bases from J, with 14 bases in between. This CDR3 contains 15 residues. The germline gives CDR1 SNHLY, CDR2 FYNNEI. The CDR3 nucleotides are TGTGCCAGCAGTGAAAGGGGGGGCTTTAGCAATGAGCAGTTCTTC. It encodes CASSERGGFSNEQFF.

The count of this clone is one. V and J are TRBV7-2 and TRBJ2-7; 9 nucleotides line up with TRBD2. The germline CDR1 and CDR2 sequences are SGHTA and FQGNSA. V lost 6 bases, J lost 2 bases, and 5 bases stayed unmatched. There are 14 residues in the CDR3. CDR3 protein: CASSYAGGPYEQYF. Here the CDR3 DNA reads TGTGCCAGCAGTTACGCGGGAGGGCCCTACGAGCAGTACTTC.

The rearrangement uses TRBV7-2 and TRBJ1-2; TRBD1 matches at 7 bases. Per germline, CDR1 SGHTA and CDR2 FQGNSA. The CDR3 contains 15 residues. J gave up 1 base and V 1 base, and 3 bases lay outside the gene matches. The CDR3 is CASSLDRGYNYGYTF. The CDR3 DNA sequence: TGTGCCAGCAGCTTAGACAGGGGTTATAACTATGGCTACACCTTC. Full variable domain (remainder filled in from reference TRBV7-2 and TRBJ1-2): GAGVSQSPSNKVTEKGKDVELRCDPISGHTALYWYRQSLGQGLEFLIYFQGNSAPDKSGLPSDRFSAERTGGSVSTLTIQRTQQEDSAVYLCASSLDRGYNYGYTFGSGTRLTVV.

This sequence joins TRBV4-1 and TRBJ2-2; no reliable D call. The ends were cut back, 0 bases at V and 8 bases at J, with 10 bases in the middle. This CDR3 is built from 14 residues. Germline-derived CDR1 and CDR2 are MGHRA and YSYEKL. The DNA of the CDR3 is TGCGCCAGCAGCCAAGAAGGAGTCAGGGGGGAGCTGTTTTTT. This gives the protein CASSQEGVRGELFF.

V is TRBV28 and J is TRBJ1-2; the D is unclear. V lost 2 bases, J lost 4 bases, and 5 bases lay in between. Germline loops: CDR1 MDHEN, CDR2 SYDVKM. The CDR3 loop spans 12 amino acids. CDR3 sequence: CASSLAGYGYTF. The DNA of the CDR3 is TGTGCCAGCAGTTTAGCCGGCTATGGCTACACCTTC.

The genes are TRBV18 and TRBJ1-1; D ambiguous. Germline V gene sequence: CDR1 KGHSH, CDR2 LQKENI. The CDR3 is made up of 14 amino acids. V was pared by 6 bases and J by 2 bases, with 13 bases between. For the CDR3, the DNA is TGTGCCAGCTCCCTCGAAGGCGCCAACACTGAAGCTTTCTTT. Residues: CASSLEGANTEAFF. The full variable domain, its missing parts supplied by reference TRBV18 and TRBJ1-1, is NAGVMQNPRHLVRRRGQEARLRCSPMKGHSHVYWYRQLPEEGLKFMVYLQKENIIDESGMPKERFSAEFPKEGPSILRIQQVVRGDSAAYFCASSLEGANTEAFFGQGTRLTVV.

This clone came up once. The CDR3 nucleotides are TGTGCCAGCAGCACCCCCGGGGGCGAGCAGTACTTC. It translates to CASSTPGGEQYF. This chain connects TRBV7-2 to TRBJ2-7; D is possibly TRBD2 (6 bases). The germline V gene has CDR1 SGHTA and CDR2 FQGNSA. The ends were cut back, 5 bases at V and 6 bases at J, with 11 bases in the middle. The CDR3 covers 12 residues. Based on the CDR3 plus reference TRBV7-2 and TRBJ2-7, the full variable domain is GAGVSQSPSNKVTEKGKDVELRCDPISGHTALYWYRQSLGQGLEFLIYFQGNSAPDKSGLPSDRFSAERTGGSVSTLTIQRTQQEDSAVYLCASSTPGGEQYFGPGTRLTVT.

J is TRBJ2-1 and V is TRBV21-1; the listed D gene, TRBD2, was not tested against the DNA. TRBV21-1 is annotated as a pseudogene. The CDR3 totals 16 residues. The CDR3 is CASSRGTSGGYNEQFF. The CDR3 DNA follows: TGTGCCAGCAGCCGCGGGACTAGCGGGGGTTACAATGAGCAGTTCTTC.

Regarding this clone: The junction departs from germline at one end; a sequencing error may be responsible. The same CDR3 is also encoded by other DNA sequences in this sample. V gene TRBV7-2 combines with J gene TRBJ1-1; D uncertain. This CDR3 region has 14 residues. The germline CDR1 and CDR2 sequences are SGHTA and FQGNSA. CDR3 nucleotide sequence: TGTGCCAGCAGCTTCGAGACGGGGAACACTGAGGCTTTCTTT. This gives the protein CASSFETGNTEAFF.

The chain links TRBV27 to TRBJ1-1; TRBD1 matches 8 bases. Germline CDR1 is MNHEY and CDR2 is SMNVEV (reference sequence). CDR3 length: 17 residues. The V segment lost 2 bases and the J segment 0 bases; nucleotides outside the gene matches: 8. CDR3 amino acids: CASSLRARGQMNTEAFF. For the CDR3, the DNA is TGTGCCAGCAGTTTAAGAGCCAGGGGGCAAATGAACACTGAAGCTTTCTTT.

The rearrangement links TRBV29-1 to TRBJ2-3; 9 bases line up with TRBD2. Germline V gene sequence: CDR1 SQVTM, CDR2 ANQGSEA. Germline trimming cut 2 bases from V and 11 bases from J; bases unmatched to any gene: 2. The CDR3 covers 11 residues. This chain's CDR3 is CSVELAGMQYF. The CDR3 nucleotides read TGCAGCGTTGAACTAGCGGGGATGCAGTATTTT.